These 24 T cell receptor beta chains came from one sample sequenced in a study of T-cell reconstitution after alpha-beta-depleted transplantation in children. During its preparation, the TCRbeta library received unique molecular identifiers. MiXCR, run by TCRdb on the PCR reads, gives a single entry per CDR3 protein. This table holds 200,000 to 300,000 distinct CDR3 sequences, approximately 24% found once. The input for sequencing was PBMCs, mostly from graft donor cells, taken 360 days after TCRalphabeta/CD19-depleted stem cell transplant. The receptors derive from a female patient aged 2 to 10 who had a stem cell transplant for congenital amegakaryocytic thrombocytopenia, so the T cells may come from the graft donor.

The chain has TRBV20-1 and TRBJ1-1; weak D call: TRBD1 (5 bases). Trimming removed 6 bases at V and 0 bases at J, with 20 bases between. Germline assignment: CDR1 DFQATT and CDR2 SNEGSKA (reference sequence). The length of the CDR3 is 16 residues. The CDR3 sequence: CSAPTAFETMNTEAFF. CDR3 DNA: TGCAGTGCACCGACAGCTTTCGAAACCATGAACACTGAAGCTTTCTTT.

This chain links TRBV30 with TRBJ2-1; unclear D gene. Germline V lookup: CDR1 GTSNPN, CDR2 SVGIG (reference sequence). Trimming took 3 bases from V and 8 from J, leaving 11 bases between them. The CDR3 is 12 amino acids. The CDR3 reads CAWRPRFDEQFF. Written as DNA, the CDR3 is TGTGCCTGGAGACCCCGTTTCGATGAGCAGTTCTTC.

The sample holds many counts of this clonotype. The CDR3 loop is CASSFRVNTEAFF. CDR3 nucleotide sequence: TGCGCCAGCAGCTTCAGAGTGAACACTGAAGCTTTCTTT. This sequence joins TRBV5-1 and TRBJ1-1; D is unclear. The length of the CDR3 is 13 residues. Germline-derived CDR1 and CDR2 are SGHRS and YFSETQ. V was trimmed by 2 bases and J by 0 bases, leaving 5 bases between them.

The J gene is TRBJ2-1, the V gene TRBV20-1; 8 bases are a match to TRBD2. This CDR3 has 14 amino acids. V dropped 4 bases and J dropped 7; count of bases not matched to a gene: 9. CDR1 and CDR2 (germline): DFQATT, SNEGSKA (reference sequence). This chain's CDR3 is CSATAGTRPNEQFF. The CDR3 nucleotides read TGCAGTGCTACCGCCGGGACTAGGCCGAATGAGCAGTTCTTC.

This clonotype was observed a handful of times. CDR3 protein: CASSSFRQSLSPLHF. Written as DNA, the CDR3 is TGTGCCAGCAGTTCTTTTCGACAGAGCCTTTCACCCCTCCACTTT. The rearrangement uses TRBV28 and TRBJ1-6; a weak D match, TRBD1 (5 bases). This CDR3 is 15 amino acids long. Looked up from germline, CDR1 is MDHEN and CDR2 is SYDVKM. V was pared by 4 bases and J by 9 bases, with 16 bases between.

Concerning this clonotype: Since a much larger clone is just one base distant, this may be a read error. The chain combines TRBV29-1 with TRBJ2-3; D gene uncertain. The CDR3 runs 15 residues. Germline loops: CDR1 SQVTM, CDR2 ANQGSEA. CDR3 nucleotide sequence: TGCAACGCCGCCGGTGCGGCCGTAACCCGAGATACGCAGTATTTT. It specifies CNAAGAAVTRDTQYF.

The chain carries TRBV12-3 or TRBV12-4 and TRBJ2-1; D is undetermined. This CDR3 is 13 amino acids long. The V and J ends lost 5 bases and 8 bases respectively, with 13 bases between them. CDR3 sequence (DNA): TGTGCCAGCAGTAGAACCCACTTGCATGAGCAGTTCTTC. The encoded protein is CASSRTHLHEQFF.

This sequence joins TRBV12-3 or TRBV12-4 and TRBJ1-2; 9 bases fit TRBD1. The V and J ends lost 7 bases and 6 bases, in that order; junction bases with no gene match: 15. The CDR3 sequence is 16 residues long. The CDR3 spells CASNLGDRASVDGYTF. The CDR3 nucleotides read TGTGCCAGCAACTTAGGGGACAGGGCTTCTGTGGATGGCTACACCTTC.

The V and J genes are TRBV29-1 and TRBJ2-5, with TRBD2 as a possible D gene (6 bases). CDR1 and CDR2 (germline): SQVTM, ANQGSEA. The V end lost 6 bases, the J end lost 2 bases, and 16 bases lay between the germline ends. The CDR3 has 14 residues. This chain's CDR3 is CSVAYFGTQETQYF. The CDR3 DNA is TGCAGCGTCGCATACTTTGGGACTCAAGAGACCCAGTACTTC. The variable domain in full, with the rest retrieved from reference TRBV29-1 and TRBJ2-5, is SAVISQKPSRDICQRGTSLTIQCQVDSQVTMMFWYRQQPGQSLTLIATANQGSEATYESGFVIDKFPISRPNLTFSTLTVSNMSPEDSSIYLCSVAYFGTQETQYFGPGTRLLVL.

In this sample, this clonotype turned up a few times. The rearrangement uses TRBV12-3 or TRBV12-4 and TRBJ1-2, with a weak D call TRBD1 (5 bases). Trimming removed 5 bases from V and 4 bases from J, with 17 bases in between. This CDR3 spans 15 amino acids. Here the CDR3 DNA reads TGTGCCAGCAGTCCCCGAGTCGATGGGGCCTATGGCTACACCTTC. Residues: CASSPRVDGAYGYTF.

The CDR3 loop is CASSLGSGEHLYEQYF. CDR3 bases: TGTGCCAGCAGCTTAGGTTCAGGGGAACACCTCTACGAGCAGTACTTC. The rearrangement uses TRBV7-2 and TRBJ2-7, with D possibly matching TRBD1 (6 bases). The CDR3 has 16 amino acids. V dropped 1 base and J dropped 3 bases, with 16 bases sitting between them. Germline V gene sequence: CDR1 SGHTA, CDR2 FQGNSA.

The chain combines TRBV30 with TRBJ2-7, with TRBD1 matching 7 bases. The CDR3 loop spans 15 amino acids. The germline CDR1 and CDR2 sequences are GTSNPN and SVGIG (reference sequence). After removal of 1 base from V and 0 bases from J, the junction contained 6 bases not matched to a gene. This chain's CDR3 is CAWSAGTDVSYEQYF. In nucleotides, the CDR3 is TGTGCCTGGAGTGCCGGGACAGACGTCTCCTACGAGCAGTACTTC.

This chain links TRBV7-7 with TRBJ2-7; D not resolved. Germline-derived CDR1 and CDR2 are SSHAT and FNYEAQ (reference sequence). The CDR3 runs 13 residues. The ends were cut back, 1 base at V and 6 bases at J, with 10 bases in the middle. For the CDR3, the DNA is TGTGCCAGCAGCTTAGACTTGGGGTCCGAGCAGTACTTC. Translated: CASSLDLGSEQYF.

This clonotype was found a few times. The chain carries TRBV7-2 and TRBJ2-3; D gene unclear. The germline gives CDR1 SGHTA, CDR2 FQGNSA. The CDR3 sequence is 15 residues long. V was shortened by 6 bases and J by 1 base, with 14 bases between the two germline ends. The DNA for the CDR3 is TGTGCCAGCAGGTCCAGGAGTGAGGGCACAGATACGCAGTATTTT. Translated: CASRSRSEGTDTQYF.

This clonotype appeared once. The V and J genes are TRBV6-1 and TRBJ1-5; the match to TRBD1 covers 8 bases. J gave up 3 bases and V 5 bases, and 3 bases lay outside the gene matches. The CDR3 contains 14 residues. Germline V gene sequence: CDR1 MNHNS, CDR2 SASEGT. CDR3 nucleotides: TGTGCCAGCAGTAAGGACAGGGACAATCAGCCCCAGCATTTT. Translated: CASSKDRDNQPQHF.

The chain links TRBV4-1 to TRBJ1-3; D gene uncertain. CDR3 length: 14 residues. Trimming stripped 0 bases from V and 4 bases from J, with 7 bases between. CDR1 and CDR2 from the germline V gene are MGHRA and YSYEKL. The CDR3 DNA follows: TGCGCCAGCAGCCAAGATTCCATGGGAAACACCATATATTTT. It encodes CASSQDSMGNTIYF.

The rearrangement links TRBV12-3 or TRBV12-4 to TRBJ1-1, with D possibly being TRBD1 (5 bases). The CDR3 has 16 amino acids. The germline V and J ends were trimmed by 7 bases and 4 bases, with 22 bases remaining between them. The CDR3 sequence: CASTIRGDGGSTEAFF. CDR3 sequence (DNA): TGTGCCAGCACCATTCGGGGGGATGGGGGAAGCACTGAAGCTTTCTTT.

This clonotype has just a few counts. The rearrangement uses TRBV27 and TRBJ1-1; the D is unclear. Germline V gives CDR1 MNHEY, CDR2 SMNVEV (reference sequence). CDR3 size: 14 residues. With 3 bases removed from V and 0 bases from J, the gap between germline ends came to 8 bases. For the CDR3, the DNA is TGTGCCAGCAGTTTGACGAGAATGAACACTGAAGCTTTCTTT. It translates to CASSLTRMNTEAFF.

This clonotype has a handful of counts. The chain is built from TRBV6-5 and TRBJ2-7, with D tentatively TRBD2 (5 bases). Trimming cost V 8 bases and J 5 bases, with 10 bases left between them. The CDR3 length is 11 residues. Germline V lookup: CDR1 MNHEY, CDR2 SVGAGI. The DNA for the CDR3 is TGTGCCAGCGGGCGGGCGGACGAGCAGTACTTC. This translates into CASGRADEQYF.

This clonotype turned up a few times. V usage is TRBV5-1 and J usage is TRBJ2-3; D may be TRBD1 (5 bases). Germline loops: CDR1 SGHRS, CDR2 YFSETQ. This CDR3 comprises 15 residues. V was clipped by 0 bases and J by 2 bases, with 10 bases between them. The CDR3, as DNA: TGCGCCAGCAGCTTGGCGGCAGGGTACACAGATACGCAGTATTTT. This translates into CASSLAAGYTDTQYF.

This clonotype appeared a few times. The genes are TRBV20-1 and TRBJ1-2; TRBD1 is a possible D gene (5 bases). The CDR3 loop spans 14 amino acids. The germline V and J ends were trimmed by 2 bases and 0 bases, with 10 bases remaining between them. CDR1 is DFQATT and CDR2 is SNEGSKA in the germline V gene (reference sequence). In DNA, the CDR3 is TGCAGTGCTAGAAAGGGGCTCACTAACTATGGCTACACCTTC. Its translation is CSARKGLTNYGYTF.

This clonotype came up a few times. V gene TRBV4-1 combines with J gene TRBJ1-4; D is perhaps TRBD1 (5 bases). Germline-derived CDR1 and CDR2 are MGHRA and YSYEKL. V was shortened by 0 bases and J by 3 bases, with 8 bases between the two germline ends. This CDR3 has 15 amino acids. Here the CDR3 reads CASSQDQTANEKLFF. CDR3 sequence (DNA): TGCGCCAGCAGCCAAGATCAGACAGCTAATGAAAAACTGTTTTTT.

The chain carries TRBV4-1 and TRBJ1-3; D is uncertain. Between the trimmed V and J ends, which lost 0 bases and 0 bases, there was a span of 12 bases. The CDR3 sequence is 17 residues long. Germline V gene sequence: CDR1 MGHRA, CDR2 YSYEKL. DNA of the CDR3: TGCGCCAGCAGCCAAGATCTGAGGAGAGCCTCTGGAAACACCATATATTTT. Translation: CASSQDLRRASGNTIYF.

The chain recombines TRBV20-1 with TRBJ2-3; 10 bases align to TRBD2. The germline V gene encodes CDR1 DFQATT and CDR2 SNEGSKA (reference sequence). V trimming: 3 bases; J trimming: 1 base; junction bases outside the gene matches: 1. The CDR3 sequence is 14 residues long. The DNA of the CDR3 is TGCAGTGCTAGCGGGACTAGCGGCACAGATACGCAGTATTTT. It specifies CSASGTSGTDTQYF.